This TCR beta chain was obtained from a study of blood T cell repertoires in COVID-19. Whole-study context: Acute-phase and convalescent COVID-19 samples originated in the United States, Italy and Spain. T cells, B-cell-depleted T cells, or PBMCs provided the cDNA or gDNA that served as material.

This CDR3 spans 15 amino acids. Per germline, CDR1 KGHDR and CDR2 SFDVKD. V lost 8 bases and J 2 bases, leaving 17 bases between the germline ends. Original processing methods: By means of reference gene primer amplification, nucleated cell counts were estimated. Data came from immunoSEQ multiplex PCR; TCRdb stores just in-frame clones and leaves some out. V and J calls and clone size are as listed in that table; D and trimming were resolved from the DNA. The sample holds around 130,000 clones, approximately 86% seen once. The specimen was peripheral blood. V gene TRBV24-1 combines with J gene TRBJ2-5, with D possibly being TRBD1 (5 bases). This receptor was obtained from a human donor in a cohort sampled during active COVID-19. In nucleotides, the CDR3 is TGTGCCACCACGTCTCTTAGGGGCGAACAAGAGACCCAGTACTTC. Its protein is CATTSLRGEQETQYF.